One and the same sample provided the 29 T cell receptor beta chains below, sequenced in a study of blood T cell repertoires in COVID-19. Some clones are missing from TCRdb's copy, which holds only in-frame ones; the method was immunoSEQ multiplex PCR. The table lists around 210,000 clones, around 90% of them singletons. The specimen sequenced was peripheral blood. Source of these receptors: a man between 18 and 29 years old with active or convalescent COVID-19.

The chain recombines TRBV10-3 with TRBJ2-7, with 7 bases lining up with TRBD1. V gave up 4 bases and J gave up 3 bases; unmatched junction bases: 9. The CDR3 has 15 residues. CDR1 ENHRY and CDR2 SYGVKD come from the germline V gene. CDR3 DNA sequence: TGTGCCATCAGTGGCGGACAGGCTCGGAACTACGAGCAGTACTTC. It codes for CAISGGQARNYEQYF.

The V gene is TRBV27, the J gene TRBJ2-6; TRBD1 aligns across 8 bases. The CDR3 runs 19 residues. CDR1 is MNHEY, CDR2 SMNVEV, per germline (reference sequence). The V gene end was trimmed by 5 bases and the J gene end by 0 bases; junction bases not matched to a gene: 12. The CDR3 reads CASSRTGTGPNSGANVLTF. Written as DNA, the CDR3 is TGTGCCAGCAGTAGAACCGGGACAGGACCTAACTCTGGGGCCAACGTCCTGACTTTC.

The rearrangement uses TRBV6-1 and TRBJ1-3; 8 positions agree with TRBD1. Germline-derived CDR1 and CDR2 are MNHNS and SASEGT. The CDR3 runs to 15 residues. With 5 bases clipped from V and 2 bases from J, the junction kept 5 bases outside the gene matches. The DNA for the CDR3 is TGTGCCAGCAGTAAGACAGGGGTGACTGGAAACACCATATATTTT. Encoded protein: CASSKTGVTGNTIYF.

This clone was observed a single time. The chain combines TRBV7-2 with TRBJ1-6; D uncertain. This CDR3 is built from 17 residues. Per germline, CDR1 SGHTA and CDR2 FQGNSA. The V end was cut by 6 bases, the J end by 0 bases, with 15 bases between. This chain's CDR3 is CASRKLTESSYNSPLHF. As DNA, the CDR3 is TGTGCCAGCAGAAAACTGACGGAGAGCTCCTATAATTCACCCCTCCACTTT.

This rearrangement joins TRBV6-5 to TRBJ2-7; possibly TRBD2 for D (5 bases). Trimming stripped 8 bases from V and 9 bases from J, with 14 bases between. This CDR3 is built from 11 residues. Looked up from germline, CDR1 is MNHEY and CDR2 is SVGAGI. This CDR3 reads CASRSLAGQYF. Here the CDR3 DNA reads TGTGCCAGCCGAAGTCTAGCAGGGCAGTACTTC.

This clone was picked up one time. The V gene is TRBV5-1, the J gene TRBJ2-2, with 10 bases that match TRBD2. Germline V gene lookup returns CDR1 SGHRS and CDR2 YFSETQ. Losses at the gene ends were 0 bases for V and 5 bases for J; bases not matched to a gene: 4. The CDR3 is 16 amino acids. The CDR3 DNA sequence: TGCGCCAGCAGCTTGGAAAGCGGGAGGGTAACCGGGGAGCTGTTTTTT. This encodes CASSLESGRVTGELFF.

The rearrangement uses TRBV28 and TRBJ2-7, with a tentative D call TRBD2 (6 bases). Between the trimmed V and J ends, which lost 8 bases and 4 bases, there was a span of 18 bases. Per germline, CDR1 MDHEN and CDR2 SYDVKM. This CDR3 region has 14 residues. This chain's CDR3 is CASSLGGVQYEQYF. The CDR3 DNA is TGTGCCAGCTCCCTGGGGGGAGTCCAATACGAGCAGTACTTC.

The chain has TRBV5-1 and TRBJ2-7; TRBD1 matches at 8 bases. Unmatched junction bases numbered 13, after V lost 1 base and J lost 1 base. The germline gives CDR1 SGHRS, CDR2 YFSETQ. The CDR3 is 18 amino acids. CDR3 DNA sequence: TGCGCCAGCAGCTTGCTATTTAGTCCCGGGACAGGATCCTACGAGCAGTACTTC. It is translated as CASSLLFSPGTGSYEQYF.

The chain uses TRBV4-1 and TRBJ2-5, with TRBD2 identical over 13 bases. Germline CDR1 reads MGHRA; CDR2 reads YSYEKL. The ends lost 1 base at V and 9 bases at J; junction bases unmatched: 14. CDR3 length equals 18 residues. Written as DNA, the CDR3 is TGCGCCAGCAGCCAAGGTTTACTAGCGGGAGGGCCCAGGTTCGCCCAGTACTTC. Its protein is CASSQGLLAGGPRFAQYF.

V usage is TRBV7-3 and J usage is TRBJ2-3, with 7 positions matching TRBD1. The J segment lost 3 bases and the V segment lost 2 bases, leaving 5 bases of the junction unmatched. Germline CDR1 and CDR2: SGHTA and FQGTGA. CDR3 length: 15 amino acids. CDR3 in DNA: TGTGCCAGCAGCTTAGGAACAGGGGCAACAGATACGCAGTATTTT. It yields the protein CASSLGTGATDTQYF.

The genes are TRBV28 and TRBJ1-5, with 9 bases that match TRBD1. This CDR3 has 16 amino acids. Per the germline V gene, CDR1 is MDHEN and CDR2 is SYDVKM. Trimming removed 6 bases from V and 5 bases from J; junction bases left unmatched: 11. CDR3 coding DNA: TGTGCCAGCAGCAGAATCGACAGGACAGGGGATCAGCCCCAGCATTTT. Translation: CASSRIDRTGDQPQHF.

The chain joins TRBV7-9 to TRBJ2-1; D not resolved. Germline CDR1 is SEHNR and CDR2 is FQNEAQ (reference sequence). Trimming took 2 bases from V and 8 from J, leaving 7 bases between them. The CDR3 covers 12 residues. This CDR3 is CASSLILDEQFF. The DNA for the CDR3 is TGTGCCAGCAGCTTAATTCTCGATGAGCAGTTCTTC.

A single count supports this clone. The gene calls are TRBV5-1 and TRBJ1-5; perhaps TRBD1 as D (6 bases). Trimming cost V 3 bases and J 6 bases, with 13 bases left between them. Germline V gene data show CDR1 as SGHRS and CDR2 as YFSETQ. This CDR3 spans 14 amino acids. The CDR3 loop reads CASSSTGLPQPQHF. The CDR3 DNA is TGCGCCAGCAGCTCAACAGGGTTGCCTCAGCCCCAGCATTTT.

The chain is built from TRBV27 and TRBJ2-3; no reliable D call. Trimming removed 2 bases from V and 4 bases from J, with 7 bases in between. CDR1 is MNHEY, CDR2 SMNVEV, per germline (reference sequence). CDR3 length: 13 amino acids. The CDR3, as DNA: TGTGCCAGCAGTTTAGCCGGTCCAGATACGCAGTATTTT. As protein: CASSLAGPDTQYF.

This chain joins TRBV30 and TRBJ1-1, with D uncertain. Germline CDR1 GTSNPN, CDR2 SVGIG (reference sequence). Trimming pared 0 bases from V and 5 bases from J, leaving 13 bases between. CDR3 length equals 14 residues. The CDR3 DNA reads TGTGCCTGGAGTGTAATTTGGGGAGTTACTGAAGCTTTCTTT. This codes for CAWSVIWGVTEAFF.

The chain has TRBV27 and TRBJ1-5; 10 nucleotides line up with TRBD1. Germline lookup yields CDR1 MNHEY and CDR2 SMNVEV (reference sequence). J was trimmed by 4 bases and V by 5 bases; bases with no gene match: 5. The CDR3 is 15 residues long. This chain's CDR3 is CASSTDRGSNQPQHF. In DNA form, the CDR3 reads TGTGCCAGCAGTACGGACAGGGGGTCAAATCAGCCCCAGCATTTT.

This rearrangement joins TRBV28 to TRBJ2-7, with 11 bases fitting TRBD2. Trimming removed 10 bases from V and 3 bases from J; junction bases left unmatched: 5. Germline V gene lookup returns CDR1 MDHEN and CDR2 SYDVKM. CDR3 length: 13 residues. The CDR3 DNA reads as TGTGCCACCCGACTAGCGGGACACTACGAGCAGTACTTC. It is translated as CATRLAGHYEQYF. Drawing the rest from reference TRBV28 and TRBJ2-7, the complete variable domain is DVKVTQSSRYLVKRTGEKVFLECVQDMDHENMFWYRQDPGLGLRLIYFSYDVKMKEKGDIPEGYSVSREKKERFSLILESASTNQTSMYLCATRLAGHYEQYFGPGTRLTVT.

The chain is built from TRBV6-2 or TRBV6-3 and TRBJ2-7; 10 bases agree with TRBD1. The CDR3 has 16 amino acids. Germline loops: CDR1 MNHEY, CDR2 SVGEGT. V dropped 6 bases and J dropped 0; count of bases not matched to a gene: 8. The CDR3, as DNA: TGTGCCAGCAGCGAAGGCGGACAGGGGGGCTCCTACGAGCAGTACTTC. It is translated as CASSEGGQGGSYEQYF.

CDR3 bases: TGTGCCAGCAGCTGGACCGGACAGCCATTCATGAACACTGAAGCTTTCTTT. Translation gives CASSWTGQPFMNTEAFF. This sequence joins TRBV5-8 and TRBJ1-1; D is perhaps TRBD1 (6 bases). Trimming stripped 3 bases from V and 0 bases from J, with 18 bases between. The CDR3 is 17 residues long. Germline loops: CDR1 SGHTS, CDR2 YDEGEE.

The rearrangement joins TRBV9 to TRBJ2-5; 10 bases line up with TRBD1. From germline, CDR1 is SGDLS and CDR2 YYNGEE. This CDR3 spans 16 amino acids. The trim removed 0 bases at V and 5 bases at J, leaving 7 bases unmatched. The CDR3 DNA is TGTGCCAGCAGCGTAGCAGCGACAGGGGGCAGTGAGACCCAGTACTTC. Amino acids: CASSVAATGGSETQYF.

The rearrangement uses TRBV7-3 and TRBJ1-2; D not certain. The CDR3 runs 13 residues. Germline assignment: CDR1 SGHTA and CDR2 FQGTGA. Trimming cost V 2 bases and J 6 bases, with 10 bases left between them. The CDR3 bases are TGTGCCAGCAGCTTAGGAACGGCGGATGGCTACACCTTC. As protein: CASSLGTADGYTF.

The rearrangement links TRBV24-1 to TRBJ2-1, with D possibly being TRBD1 (6 bases). The CDR3 loop spans 12 amino acids. V was trimmed by 5 bases and J by 10 bases, leaving 11 bases between them. Per germline, CDR1 KGHDR and CDR2 SFDVKD. Here the CDR3 reads CATSVQGYEQFF. CDR3 sequence (DNA): TGTGCCACCAGTGTCCAGGGGTACGAGCAGTTCTTC.

The chain combines TRBV4-2 with TRBJ1-2; tentatively, D is TRBD1 (5 bases). CDR3 length: 15 amino acids. Trimming took 0 bases from V and 8 from J, leaving 16 bases between them. Germline CDR1 LGHNA, CDR2 YNFKEQ. CDR3 in DNA: TGTGCCAGCAGCCAAGATCCGGCCAGGGAATACGGCTACACCTTC. Its protein product is CASSQDPAREYGYTF.

This clone was observed a handful of times. The rearrangement links TRBV12-3 or TRBV12-4 to TRBJ1-2, with D maybe TRBD1 (5 bases). Trimming pared 3 bases from V and 4 bases from J, leaving 9 bases between. The CDR3 has 13 residues. This chain's CDR3 is CASSFSGIYGYTF. In nucleotides, the CDR3 is TGTGCCAGCAGTTTCTCAGGGATCTATGGCTACACCTTC.

V is TRBV19 and J is TRBJ1-1, with D possibly matching TRBD1 (6 bases). Germline loops: CDR1 LNHDA, CDR2 SQIVND (reference sequence). This CDR3 has 12 residues. V was pared by 5 bases and J by 5 bases, with 9 bases between. CDR3 sequence reads: CASSLTGTEAFF. In DNA, the CDR3 is TGTGCCAGTAGTCTTACAGGGACTGAAGCTTTCTTT.

The J gene is TRBJ2-1, the V gene TRBV19; TRBD2 is a possible D gene (6 bases). Germline CDR1 and CDR2: LNHDA and SQIVND (reference sequence). The CDR3 is 14 amino acids. Trimming stripped 4 bases from V and 9 bases from J, with 16 bases between. In nucleotides, the CDR3 is TGTGCCAGTAGTACGGGGGACTGGAATACTGAGCAGTTCTTC. Translating it yields CASSTGDWNTEQFF.

The chain employs TRBV18 and TRBJ1-6; TRBD1 might be the D (5 bases). The germline V gene has CDR1 KGHSH and CDR2 LQKENI. The CDR3 runs to 15 residues. V dropped 6 bases and J dropped 7 bases, with 16 bases sitting between them. The chain's CDR3 is CASSLGRGANSPLHF. The CDR3 DNA sequence: TGTGCCAGCTCCCTAGGGAGGGGCGCCAATTCACCCCTCCACTTT.

In DNA, the CDR3 is TGTGCCAGCTCACCACTTCGATCTGGGTCGGGCTATGGCTACACCTTC. It is translated as CASSPLRSGSGYGYTF. The V gene is TRBV18, the J gene TRBJ1-2; D unresolved. Trimming removed 1 base from V and 4 bases from J, with 16 bases in between. Germline V CDR1 and CDR2: KGHSH, LQKENI. There are 16 residues in the CDR3.

The V gene is TRBV15, the J gene TRBJ1-2; 8 bases fit TRBD1. Trimming at V came to 8 bases and at J to 4 bases, leaving 6 bases not matched to a gene. Germline lookup yields CDR1 LNHNV and CDR2 YYDKDF (reference sequence). CDR3 length equals 13 residues. The CDR3 DNA follows: TGTGCCACCTCGACAGGGGAAGTCTATGGCTACACCTTC. Translated: CATSTGEVYGYTF.